The present T cell receptor beta chain was sequenced within a study of T-cell memory formation after mild COVID-19. Ten or more counts support this clonotype. The antigen remains unidentified. After 5'RACE with constant-segment primers, TCR alpha and TCR beta cDNA libraries carrying sample barcodes and UMIs were obtained. MiXCR, run by TCRdb on the 5' RACE reads, gives a single entry per CDR3 protein. The data hold a few hundred thousand distinct CDR3 sequences, with about 15% observed a single time. Findings of the study overall: Clones that shrank (day 15 to 85) were balanced CD4/CD8, whereas later expanders leaned CD4+. What remained unconfirmed was the SARS-CoV-2 specificity of second-wave clones peaking on day 37. Memory sampled before infection contained some responding clones, suggesting cross-reactive memory joined.

The clonotype was recovered from a man younger than 35 who had mild COVID-19 (a few samples of this study predate the infection). Cell type and time point are not known. Input material: PBMCs or a T cell subset sorted from them (not recorded which).

CDR3 region: CATSRDFPGYSNQPQHF. Written as DNA, the CDR3 is TGTGCCACCAGCAGAGATTTCCCAGGGTACAGCAATCAGCCCCAGCATTTT. This chain uses TRBV15 with TRBJ1-5; tentative D call: TRBD1 (5 bases). Trimming took off 0 bases at V and 1 base at J, with 13 bases between the two ends. The CDR3 sequence is 17 residues long. Looked up from germline, CDR1 is LNHNV and CDR2 is YYDKDF (reference sequence).